Following are 21 T cell receptor beta chains from one sample sequenced in a study of blood T cell repertoires in COVID-19. The assay was immunoSEQ multiplex PCR, and TCRdb's table has in-frame clones only and misses some. This table holds 400,000 or so clones, 80% to 90% found once. The sample consisted of PBMCs or T cells enriched from blood (not recorded which). Receptors originate from a young man who had recovered from COVID-19.

On this clone itself: One junction end does not reproduce the germline sequence, and a read error may be involved. CDR3 amino acids: CSVDGDTDTRYF. CDR3 coding DNA: TGCAGCGTTGACGGGGACACAGATACGCGGTATTTT. The chain couples TRBV29-1 to TRBJ2-3; D is possibly TRBD1 (6 bases). The CDR3 has 12 residues. The V gene's germline CDR1 is SQVTM and CDR2 ANQGSEA.

The chain joins TRBV5-4 to TRBJ2-2; TRBD2 aligns across 12 bases. V shed 1 base and J 1 base; nucleotides not matched to a gene: 5. The CDR3 totals 18 residues. Germline loops: CDR1 SGHNT, CDR2 YYREEE (reference sequence). The chain's CDR3 is CASSLRLAGVMNTGELFF. CDR3 sequence (DNA): TGTGCCAGCAGCTTGAGACTAGCGGGAGTAATGAACACCGGGGAGCTGTTTTTT.

V and J are TRBV6-5 and TRBJ2-5; 8 nucleotides line up with TRBD2. The CDR3 totals 14 residues. CDR1 MNHEY and CDR2 SVGAGI come from the germline V gene. V lost 0 bases to trimming and J lost 4 bases; unmatched junction nucleotides: 1. For the CDR3, the DNA is TGTGCCAGCAGTTACTCGGGACTAGTAGAGACCCAGTACTTC. Encoded protein: CASSYSGLVETQYF.

There are a few counts of this clone. In nucleotides, the CDR3 is TGTGCCAGTACCGTAACAGCTAACTATGGCTACACCTTC. It encodes CASTVTANYGYTF. The genes are TRBV19 and TRBJ1-2, with unresolved D. Germline loops: CDR1 LNHDA, CDR2 SQIVND (reference sequence). This CDR3 is 13 amino acids long. The germline V and J ends were trimmed by 7 bases and 0 bases, with 9 bases remaining between them.

V gene TRBV5-5 combines with J gene TRBJ1-4; 9 positions match TRBD1. Germline lookup yields CDR1 SGHKS and CDR2 YYEKEE (reference sequence). The CDR3 is made up of 15 amino acids. V lost 4 bases to trimming and J lost 6 bases; unmatched junction nucleotides: 7. The CDR3 DNA reads as TGTGCCAGCAGCACACCGGGACAGGGTTATGAAAAACTGTTTTTT. It codes for CASSTPGQGYEKLFF.

The chain has TRBV18 and TRBJ1-1; D is perhaps TRBD1 (5 bases). There are 15 residues in the CDR3. The ends were cut back, 0 bases at V and 4 bases at J, with 12 bases in the middle. Germline loops: CDR1 KGHSH, CDR2 LQKENI. The CDR3 here is CASSPPTTRATEAFF. DNA for the CDR3: TGTGCCAGCTCACCACCAACGACCAGGGCCACTGAAGCTTTCTTT.

Comment on this clone: At one boundary the junction diverges from the germline segment, which might be a read error. The chain joins TRBV5-4 to TRBJ1-3; D not certain. CDR3 length: 14 amino acids. The germline V gene has CDR1 SGHNT and CDR2 YYREEE (reference sequence). The CDR3: CASSLGLNGDTIYF. The CDR3 DNA reads TGTGCCAGCAGCTTAGGATTAAATGGAGACACCATATATTTT.

The chain carries TRBV2 and TRBJ2-2, with TRBD2 matching 7 bases. The CDR3 is made up of 16 amino acids. The junction had 12 bases not matched to a gene; V was cut back by 7 bases and J by 4 bases. Germline CDR1 and CDR2: SNHLY and FYNNEI. CDR3 coding DNA: TGTGCCAGCAATGGTGTGGCGGGAGTATCCACCGGGGAGCTGTTTTTT. Translated, it gives CASNGVAGVSTGELFF. The full variable domain, rest sourced from reference TRBV2 and TRBJ2-2, is EPEVTQTPSHQVTQMGQEVILRCVPISNHLYFYWYRQILGQKVEFLVSFYNNEISEKSEIFDDQFSVERPDGSNFTLKIRSTKLEDSAMYFCASNGVAGVSTGELFFGEGSRLTVL.

The chain is built from TRBV29-1 and TRBJ2-2; 9 positions match TRBD2. The length of the CDR3 is 16 residues. The V gene's germline CDR1 is SQVTM and CDR2 ANQGSEA. The junction had 13 bases not matched to a gene; V was cut back by 4 bases and J by 7 bases. CDR3 DNA sequence: TGCAGCGTTGTGGATGTAGCGGGAGCGAGTGTCGGGGAGCTGTTTTTT. Protein: CSVVDVAGASVGELFF.

The V call is TRBV19, the J call TRBJ1-5; TRBD1 matches 7 bases. The V segment lost 4 bases and the J segment 1 base; nucleotides outside the gene matches: 1. Germline values: CDR1 LNHDA, CDR2 SQIVND (reference sequence). CDR3 length: 14 residues. The CDR3 loop reads CASSTTGSNQPQHF. CDR3 sequence (DNA): TGTGCCAGTAGTACGACAGGGAGCAATCAGCCCCAGCATTTT.

The V and J genes are TRBV10-3 and TRBJ1-1; D is ambiguous. Trimming stripped 3 bases from V and 1 base from J, with 6 bases between. There are 13 residues in the CDR3. From germline, CDR1 is ENHRY and CDR2 SYGVKD. The CDR3 DNA follows: TGTGCCATCAGTGACCACAGGAACACTGAAGCTTTCTTT. Translating gives CAISDHRNTEAFF.

This chain uses TRBV7-9 with TRBJ2-7; 9 bases are a match to TRBD1. V gave up 4 bases and J gave up 3 bases; unmatched junction bases: 4. Germline V CDR1 and CDR2: SEHNR, FQNEAQ (reference sequence). The length of the CDR3 is 14 residues. Here the CDR3 DNA reads TGTGCCAGCAGCTCGACAGGGGGGGACTACGAGCAGTACTTC. This translates into CASSSTGGDYEQYF.

This chain links TRBV11-2 with TRBJ2-7; the D is unclear. The germline V gene encodes CDR1 SGHAT and CDR2 FQNNGV. This CDR3 spans 11 amino acids. V was shortened by 2 bases and J by 5 bases, with 4 bases between the two germline ends. The chain's CDR3 is CASSLIDEQYF. The CDR3 bases are TGTGCCAGCAGCTTAATCGACGAGCAGTACTTC.

The chain combines TRBV6-5 with TRBJ1-1; D perhaps matches TRBD1 (6 bases). The germline V gene has CDR1 MNHEY and CDR2 SVGAGI. V shed 10 bases and J shed 10 bases, with 22 bases lying between them. There are 13 residues in the CDR3. The CDR3 sequence: CATFSQGFSGAFF. CDR3 bases: TGTGCCACCTTCTCCCAGGGGTTTAGTGGAGCTTTCTTT.

The rearrangement joins TRBV19 to TRBJ2-2; D gene unclear. The germline V gene encodes CDR1 LNHDA and CDR2 SQIVND (reference sequence). V was shortened by 6 bases and J by 4 bases, with 15 bases between the two germline ends. CDR3 length: 15 amino acids. The CDR3 coding sequence is TGTGCCAGTAGGTATGACTGGTCGGGCACCGGGGAGCTGTTTTTT. It is translated as CASRYDWSGTGELFF.

The chain has TRBV15 and TRBJ1-5; 7 bases match TRBD1. This CDR3 is built from 14 residues. The J segment lost 5 bases and the V segment lost 2 bases, leaving 3 bases of the junction unmatched. Germline lookup yields CDR1 LNHNV and CDR2 YYDKDF (reference sequence). As DNA, the CDR3 is TGTGCCACCAGCAGACTGACAGGGTATCAGCCCCAGCATTTT. Protein: CATSRLTGYQPQHF.

The V call is TRBV9, the J call TRBJ2-7, with D maybe TRBD2 (6 bases). The CDR3 is 14 amino acids. V was shortened by 3 bases and J by 6 bases, with 16 bases between the two germline ends. CDR1 and CDR2 from the germline V gene are SGDLS and YYNGEE. CDR3 region: CASSATSSVGEQYF. The CDR3 DNA reads TGTGCCAGCAGCGCAACTAGCTCTGTAGGCGAGCAGTACTTC.

Here the CDR3 reads CASSLVGTNKEQYF. For the CDR3, the DNA is TGTGCCAGCAGCTTAGTAGGGACAAATAAAGAGCAGTACTTC. V is TRBV7-2 and J is TRBJ2-7, with D tentatively TRBD1 (6 bases). The length of the CDR3 is 14 residues. The germline V gene has CDR1 SGHTA and CDR2 FQGNSA. The germline V and J ends were trimmed by 1 base and 7 bases, with 14 bases remaining between them.

The genes are TRBV5-1 and TRBJ1-2, with TRBD1 matching 7 bases. Trimming cost V 5 bases and J 7 bases; bases outside gene matches: 11. Looked up from germline, CDR1 is SGHRS and CDR2 is YFSETQ. The CDR3 loop spans 14 amino acids. The CDR3 sequence: CASRGQPELGGYTF. The CDR3 region has the DNA TGCGCCAGCAGGGGACAGCCCGAGTTGGGTGGCTACACCTTC.

The chain couples TRBV19 to TRBJ2-7; TRBD2 agrees at 11 bases. The germline V gene encodes CDR1 LNHDA and CDR2 SQIVND (reference sequence). V lost 10 bases, J lost 0 bases, and 5 bases stayed unmatched. The length of the CDR3 is 14 residues. The CDR3 sequence is CATSSGRASYEQYF. DNA for the CDR3: TGTGCCACAAGTAGCGGGAGGGCCTCCTACGAGCAGTACTTC.

The chain is built from TRBV28 and TRBJ2-5; 9 nucleotides match TRBD2. V shed 4 bases, J shed 5 bases, and the junction held 8 bases outside the gene matches. Germline V lookup: CDR1 MDHEN, CDR2 SYDVKM. The CDR3 has 15 amino acids. CDR3 protein: CASSSPAGGMETQYF. CDR3 nucleotides: TGTGCCAGCAGTTCACCAGCGGGAGGAATGGAGACCCAGTACTTC.